The clone carrying this T cell receptor (beta chain) was counted ten times or more. Germline CDR1 SEHNR, CDR2 FQNEAQ (reference sequence). V lost 5 bases and J 0 bases, leaving 15 bases between the germline ends. The CDR3 contains 16 residues. The library was built from 400 ng RNA with molecular barcoded adaptors for alpha/delta and beta/gamma chains. TCRdb recomputed calls from the reads with MiXCR, one row per CDR3 protein. The table records about 46,000 distinct CDR3 sequences, around 21% of them present only once. The data stem from a study of read filtering for tumor transcriptome and immune sequencing.

This rearrangement joins TRBV7-9 to TRBJ2-3, with D possibly TRBD2 on 5 matching bases. Sequencing used a population of CD138-negative cells sorted from bone marrow. The sequence was collected from a donor aged 40 or over with multiple myeloma. In nucleotides, the CDR3 is TGTGCCAGCAGCCCGTTAGCGCGGCCTAGCACAGATACGCAGTATTTT. It specifies CASSPLARPSTDTQYF.